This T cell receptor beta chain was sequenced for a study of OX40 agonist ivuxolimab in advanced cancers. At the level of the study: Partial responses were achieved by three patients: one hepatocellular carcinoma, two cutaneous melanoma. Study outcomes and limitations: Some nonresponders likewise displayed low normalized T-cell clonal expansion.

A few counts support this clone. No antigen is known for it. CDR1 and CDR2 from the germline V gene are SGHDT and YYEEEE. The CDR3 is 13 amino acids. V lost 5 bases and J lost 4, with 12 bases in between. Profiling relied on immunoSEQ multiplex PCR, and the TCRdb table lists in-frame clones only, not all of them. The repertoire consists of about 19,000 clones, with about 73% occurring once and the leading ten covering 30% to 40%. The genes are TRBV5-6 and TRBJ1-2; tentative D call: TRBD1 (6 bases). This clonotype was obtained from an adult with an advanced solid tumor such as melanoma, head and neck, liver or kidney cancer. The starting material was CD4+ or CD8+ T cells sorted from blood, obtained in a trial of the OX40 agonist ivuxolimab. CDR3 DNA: TGTGCCAGCAGGCCGCAGGGGACCTATGGCTACACCTTC. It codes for CASRPQGTYGYTF.